This T cell receptor beta chain came from a study of early T cells in non-severe SARS-CoV-2 infection. Study details: Unsorted whole blood bulk RNA was sequenced, with unpaired chains.

This clonotype was detected a few times. Antigen unknown. This CDR3 is 13 amino acids long. V lost 8 bases to trimming and J lost 8 bases; unmatched junction nucleotides: 6. The germline gives CDR1 MNHNS, CDR2 SASEGT. Broader study findings: Sequences matched to VDJdb favored anti-spike CD8 responses, while private and CD4 specificities were missed.

Researchers attached unique molecular identifiers to individual cDNA molecules. TCRdb independently ran MiXCR on the 5' RACE reads; one entry per CDR3 protein. Among tens of thousands of distinct CDR3 sequences listed, about 9.1% were seen once. This chain connects TRBV6-1 to TRBJ2-1; 10 nucleotides match TRBD2. The sample was whole blood, taken at baseline. The sequence was obtained from an adult who was a healthcare worker with PCR-confirmed SARS-CoV-2 infection or an uninfected control (not recorded which). CDR3 residues: CASEQLAGYEQFF. The CDR3 DNA reads TGTGCCAGCGAACAACTAGCGGGATATGAGCAGTTCTTC.